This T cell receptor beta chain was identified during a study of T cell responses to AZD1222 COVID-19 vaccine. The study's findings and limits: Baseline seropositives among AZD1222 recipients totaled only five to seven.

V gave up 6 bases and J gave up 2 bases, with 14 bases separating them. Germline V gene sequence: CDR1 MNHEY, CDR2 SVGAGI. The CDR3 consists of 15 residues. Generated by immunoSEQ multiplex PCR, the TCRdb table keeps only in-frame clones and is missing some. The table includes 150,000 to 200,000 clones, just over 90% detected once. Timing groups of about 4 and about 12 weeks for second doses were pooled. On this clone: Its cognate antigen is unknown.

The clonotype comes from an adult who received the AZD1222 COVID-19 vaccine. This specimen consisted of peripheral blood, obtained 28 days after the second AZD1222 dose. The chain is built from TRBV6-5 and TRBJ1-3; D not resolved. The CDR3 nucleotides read TGTGCCAGCAGCTATGGTAATGCGCCTGGAAACACCATATATTTT. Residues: CASSYGNAPGNTIYF.